Listed here are 5 T cell receptor beta chains from one sample, sequenced in a study of blood T cell repertoires in COVID-19. The data were produced by immunoSEQ multiplex PCR, yet TCRdb's version contains in-frame clones alone and is incomplete. The sample carries 200,000 to 250,000 clones, 80% to 85% recorded once. The sample comprised peripheral blood. The source of these receptors is a woman aged 55-75 years who had recovered from COVID-19.

The chain combines TRBV2 with TRBJ2-5; 9 nucleotides line up with TRBD2. V trimming: 6 bases; J trimming: 0 bases; junction bases outside the gene matches: 2. The CDR3 runs to 14 residues. Germline loops: CDR1 SNHLY, CDR2 FYNNEI. The DNA of the CDR3 is TGTGCCAGCAGGACTAGCGGATACCAAGAGACCCAGTACTTC. It specifies CASRTSGYQETQYF.

The chain links TRBV19 to TRBJ2-2; 8 bases match TRBD1. CDR1 is LNHDA, CDR2 SQIVND, per germline (reference sequence). V lost 3 bases and J lost 1; bases outside the gene matches: 4. There are 16 residues in the CDR3. The CDR3 loop reads CASSIWGTGNTGELFF. For the CDR3, the DNA is TGTGCCAGTAGTATTTGGGGGACAGGGAACACCGGGGAGCTGTTTTTT.

This clone was observed at least ten times. The V call is TRBV7-9, the J call TRBJ1-1; D is unresolved. The CDR3 extends over 13 amino acids. The V and J ends lost 3 bases and 4 bases respectively, with 9 bases between them. Germline V gene data show CDR1 as SEHNR and CDR2 as FQNEAQ (reference sequence). As DNA, the CDR3 is TGTGCCAGCAGCTTCATTGGGAGCACTGAAGCTTTCTTT. Its translation: CASSFIGSTEAFF.

The chain joins TRBV4-2 to TRBJ1-5; no firm D call. Deletions cut 3 bases from V and 0 bases from J, with 9 bases between. Germline V gives CDR1 LGHNA, CDR2 YNFKEQ. CDR3 length equals 15 residues. CDR3 sequence reads: CASSHFGASNQPQHF. The CDR3 DNA reads as TGTGCCAGCAGCCATTTCGGAGCTAGCAATCAGCCCCAGCATTTT.

The chain uses TRBV19 and TRBJ1-6, with TRBD1 matching 8 bases. V was pared by 5 bases and J by 5 bases, with 11 bases of the junction left unmatched. The germline CDR1 and CDR2 sequences are LNHDA and SQIVND (reference sequence). CDR3 size: 17 residues. CDR3 bases: TGTGCCAGTAGTTGGGACAGGCCAGTAACTAATAATTCACCCCTCCACTTT. Its translation: CASSWDRPVTNNSPLHF.